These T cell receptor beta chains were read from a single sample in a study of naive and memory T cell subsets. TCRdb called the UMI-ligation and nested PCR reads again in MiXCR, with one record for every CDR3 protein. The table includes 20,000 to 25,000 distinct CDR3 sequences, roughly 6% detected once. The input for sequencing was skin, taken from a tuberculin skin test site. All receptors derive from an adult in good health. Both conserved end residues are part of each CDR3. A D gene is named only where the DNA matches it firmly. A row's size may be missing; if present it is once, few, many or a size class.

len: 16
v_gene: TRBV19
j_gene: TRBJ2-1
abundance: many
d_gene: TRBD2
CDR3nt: TGTGCCAGTAGTTCCGGGACTAGCGGGAGGGCCAGTGAGCAGTTCTTC
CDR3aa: CASSSGTSGRASEQFF

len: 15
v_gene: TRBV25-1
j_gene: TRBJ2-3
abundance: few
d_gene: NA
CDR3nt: TGTGCCAGCAGCGCATATATAGGGCACGCAGATACGCAGTATTTT
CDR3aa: CASSAYIGHADTQYF

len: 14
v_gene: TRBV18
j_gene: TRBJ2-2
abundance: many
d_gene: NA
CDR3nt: TGTGCCAGCTCTCCGGGACAAGCAACCGGGGAGCTGTTTTTT
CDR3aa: CASSPGQATGELFF

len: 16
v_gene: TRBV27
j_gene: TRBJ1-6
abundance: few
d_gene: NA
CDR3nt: TGTGCCAGCACCCCGGCAAGCCCCTGGAATAATTCACCCCTCCACTTT
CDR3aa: CASTPASPWNNSPLHF

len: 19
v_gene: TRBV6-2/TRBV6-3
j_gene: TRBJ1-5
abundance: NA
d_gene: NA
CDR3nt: TGTGCCAGCAGTCCCGATTCCTACACAGCCTCCGGGCGCAATCAGCCCCAGCATTTT
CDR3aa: CASSPDSYTASGRNQPQHF

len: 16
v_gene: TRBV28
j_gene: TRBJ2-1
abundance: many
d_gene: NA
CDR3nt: TGTGCCAGCAGTACCCAGGGTCTATCCCCCTACAATGAGCAGTTCTTC
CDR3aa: CASSTQGLSPYNEQFF

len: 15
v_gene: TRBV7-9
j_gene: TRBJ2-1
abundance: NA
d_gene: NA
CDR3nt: TGTGCCAGCAGCGTAGGATTAAGCTCCTACAATGAGCAGTTCTTC
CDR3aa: CASSVGLSSYNEQFF

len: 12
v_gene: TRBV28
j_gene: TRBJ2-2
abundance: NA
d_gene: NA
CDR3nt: TGTGCCAGCAAATCGGGGACCGGGGAGCTGTTTTTT
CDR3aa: CASKSGTGELFF

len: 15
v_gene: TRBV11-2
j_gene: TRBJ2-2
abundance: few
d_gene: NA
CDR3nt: TGTGCCAGCAGACCCGACAGAGCGAACACCGGGGAGCTGTTTTTT
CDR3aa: CASRPDRANTGELFF

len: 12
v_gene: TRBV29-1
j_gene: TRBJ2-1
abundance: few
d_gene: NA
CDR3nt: TGCAGCGGGGAAGCGGGCGTCAATGAGCAGTTCTTC
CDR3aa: CSGEAGVNEQFF

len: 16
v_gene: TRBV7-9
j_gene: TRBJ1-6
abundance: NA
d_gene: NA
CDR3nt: TGTGCCAGCAGCTGGGCCGGACAGTCCTATAATTCACCCCTCCACTTT
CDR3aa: CASSWAGQSYNSPLHF

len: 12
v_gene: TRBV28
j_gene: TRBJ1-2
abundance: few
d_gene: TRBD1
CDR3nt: TGTGCCAGCAGTTCTCAGGGGGGTGGCTACACCTTC
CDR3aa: CASSSQGGGYTF

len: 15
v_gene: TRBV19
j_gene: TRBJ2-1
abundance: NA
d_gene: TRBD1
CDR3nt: TGTGCCAGTAGTATGGGGGACAGGGTCACCAATGAGCAGTTCTTC
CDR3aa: CASSMGDRVTNEQFF

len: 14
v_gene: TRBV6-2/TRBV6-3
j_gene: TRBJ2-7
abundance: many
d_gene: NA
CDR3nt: TGTGCCAGCAGTTACTCCCAGACAGGCTACGAGCAGTACTTC
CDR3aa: CASSYSQTGYEQYF

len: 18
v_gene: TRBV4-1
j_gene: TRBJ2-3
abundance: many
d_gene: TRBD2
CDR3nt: TGCGCCAGCAGCCAAGAATCGCCTAGCGGGCTTTACACAGATACGCAGTATTTT
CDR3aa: CASSQESPSGLYTDTQYF

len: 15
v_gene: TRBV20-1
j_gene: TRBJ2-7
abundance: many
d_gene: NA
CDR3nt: TGCAGTGCTAGAGATCGACCGGGCAAGGCCTACGAGCAGTACTTC
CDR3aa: CSARDRPGKAYEQYF

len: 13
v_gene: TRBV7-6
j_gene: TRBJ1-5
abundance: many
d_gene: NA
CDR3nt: TGTGCCAGCAGCCTCCATAGCAATCAGCCCCAGCATTTT
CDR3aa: CASSLHSNQPQHF

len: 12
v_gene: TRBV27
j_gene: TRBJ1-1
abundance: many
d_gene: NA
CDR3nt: TGTGCCAGCAGAATAGCGAACACTGAAGCTTTCTTT
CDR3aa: CASRIANTEAFF

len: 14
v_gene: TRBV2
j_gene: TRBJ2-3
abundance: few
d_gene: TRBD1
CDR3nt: TGTGCCAGCAGCTGGACAGGACAAGTAGATACGCAGTATTTT
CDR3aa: CASSWTGQVDTQYF

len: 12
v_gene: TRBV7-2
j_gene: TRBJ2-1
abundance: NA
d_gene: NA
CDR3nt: TGTGCCAGCAGCACCCAACAGGATGAGCAGTTCTTC
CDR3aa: CASSTQQDEQFF

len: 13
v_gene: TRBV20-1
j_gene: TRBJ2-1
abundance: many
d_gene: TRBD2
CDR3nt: TGCAGTGCCCCACGCGGGAGCCGAATTGAGCAGTTCTTC
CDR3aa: CSAPRGSRIEQFF

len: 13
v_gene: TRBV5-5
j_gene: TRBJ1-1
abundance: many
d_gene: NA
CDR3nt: TGTGCCAGCAGCACGGGGCCGGACACTGAAGCTTTCTTT
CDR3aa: CASSTGPDTEAFF